This T cell receptor (beta chain) was retrieved from a study of blood T cells in healthy people across ages. In the study overall: Capture via template switching afforded approximately one barcoded beta molecule per two T cells.

V shed 8 bases and J shed 5 bases, with 20 bases lying between them. The CDR3 spans 14 residues. Germline CDR1 and CDR2: DFQATT and SNEGSKA (reference sequence). Using a J-beta primer mix together with a sample-barcoded 5' primer, a second PCR was run for roughly 6 to 12 cycles. Tags on each cDNA molecule came from a template-switch adaptor with 12 random nucleotides. TCRdb recomputed calls from the 5' RACE reads with MiXCR, one row per CDR3 protein. The sample holds about 670,000 distinct CDR3 sequences, over 40% seen once. This clonotype was detected a few times. One base away lies a much larger clone, so this may be a sequencing read error.

The J gene is TRBJ2-3, the V gene TRBV20-1, with a possible D match to TRBD2 (7 bases). The sample comprised blood. This TCR derives from a woman over 75 in good health. CDR3 sequence reads: CSTQRGHEGDTQYF. The CDR3 DNA sequence: TGCAGTACCCAGCGGGGACACGAGGGAGATACGCAGTATTTT.